This entry lists 15 T cell receptor beta chains sequenced from one sample in a study of chronic HIV infection and antiretroviral therapy. In TCRdb, the 5' RACE reads were re-called with MiXCR into one record per CDR3 protein. The sample includes some 46,000 distinct CDR3 sequences, 15% to 20% of them seen just once. The sequenced sample was peripheral blood. The receptors come from an adult who had HIV and had not received antiretroviral therapy, or was an uninfected healthy control (not recorded which).

This clonotype has just a few counts. The chain is built from TRBV5-1 and TRBJ2-5, with D perhaps TRBD1 or TRBD2 (5 bases each). V was shortened by 3 bases and J by 1 base, with 10 bases between the two germline ends. This CDR3 has 14 amino acids. Per germline, CDR1 SGHRS and CDR2 YFSETQ. The CDR3 is CASSSGAPQETQYF. CDR3 DNA: TGCGCCAGCAGCTCCGGGGCCCCCCAAGAGACCCAGTACTTC.

This clonotype occurred a few times. V usage is TRBV29-1 and J usage is TRBJ1-2; 9 bases line up with TRBD1. Germline CDR1 SQVTM, CDR2 ANQGSEA. The CDR3 is made up of 16 amino acids. V was clipped by 0 bases and J by 2 bases; unmatched bases: 7. CDR3 bases: TGCAGCGTTGAAGATTTCTCAGGACAGGGGAACTATGGCTACACCTTC. Translated: CSVEDFSGQGNYGYTF.

The chain recombines TRBV9 with TRBJ2-1, with 11 bases that match TRBD2. V trimming: 0 bases; J trimming: 9 bases; junction bases outside the gene matches: 8. The CDR3 consists of 16 residues. The germline CDR1 and CDR2 sequences are SGDLS and YYNGEE. CDR3 region: CASSVDETSGIFEQFF. As DNA, the CDR3 is TGTGCCAGCAGCGTAGATGAGACTAGCGGGATCTTTGAGCAGTTCTTC.

This clonotype has more than one count but fewer than ten. At one end, the junction sequence differs from germline, possibly due to a read error. The rearrangement links TRBV28 to TRBJ2-1; D perhaps matches TRBD2 (6 bases). The CDR3 contains 12 residues. In germline, CDR1 is MDHEN, CDR2 SYDVKM. The CDR3 region is CASSFGAASEIF. The CDR3 DNA is TGTGCCAGCAGTTTTGGAGCGGCTAGCGAAATCTTC.

The genes are TRBV29-1 and TRBJ2-3, with D perhaps matching TRBD2 (6 bases). Looked up from germline, CDR1 is SQVTM and CDR2 is ANQGSEA. The CDR3 contains 14 residues. The V end was cut by 7 bases, the J end by 2 bases, with 16 bases between. The CDR3 protein is CSGSVGGSTDTQYF. In DNA, the CDR3 is TGCAGCGGGTCAGTAGGAGGGTCCACAGATACGCAGTATTTT.

The rearrangement links TRBV28 to TRBJ2-7, with 9 bases that match TRBD1. Germline V gene data show CDR1 as MDHEN and CDR2 as SYDVKM. V dropped 2 bases and J dropped 9; count of bases not matched to a gene: 5. The CDR3 has 13 residues. The CDR3 loop reads CASSLGDRDWQYF. The CDR3 region has the DNA TGTGCCAGCAGTTTAGGGGACAGGGATTGGCAGTACTTC.

Only a few counts were recorded for this clonotype. CDR3 in amino acids: CSADRQSSYNEQFF. The CDR3 DNA reads as TGCAGCGCCGACAGACAAAGCTCCTACAATGAGCAGTTCTTC. This chain connects TRBV29-1 to TRBJ2-1; D might be TRBD1 (5 bases). The CDR3 is 14 residues long. The V gene's germline CDR1 is SQVTM and CDR2 ANQGSEA. V was shortened by 7 bases and J by 0 bases, with 13 bases between the two germline ends.

This clonotype was detected only a few times. This sequence joins TRBV28 and TRBJ2-3; D perhaps matches TRBD2 (5 bases). V lost 8 bases, J lost 1 base, and 16 bases lay in between. This CDR3 region has 15 residues. The germline gives CDR1 MDHEN, CDR2 SYDVKM. CDR3 in DNA: TGTGCCAGCCAGAGTAGGGTGAGGGGCACAGATACGCAGTATTTT. Translation gives CASQSRVRGTDTQYF.

The chain uses TRBV12-3 or TRBV12-4 and TRBJ2-1; D is perhaps TRBD2 (5 bases). V lost 7 bases to trimming and J lost 7 bases, with 11 bases between them. The CDR3 is 12 residues long. The CDR3 nucleotides are TGTGCCAGCAACGGGCGGACTAATGAGCAGTTCTTC. The encoded protein is CASNGRTNEQFF.

There are a few counts of this clonotype. The CDR3 DNA reads TGTGCCAGGGGGGACCCTAAGGGGAACACCATATATTTT. This gives the protein CARGDPKGNTIYF. This chain joins TRBV6-5 and TRBJ1-3; possible D gene TRBD1, 5 bases. The CDR3 has 13 amino acids. Trimming removed 9 bases at V and 7 bases at J, with 16 bases between. Germline CDR1 reads MNHEY; CDR2 reads SVGAGI.

This sequence joins TRBV28 and TRBJ1-1; 9 nucleotides match TRBD1. The CDR3 is made up of 14 amino acids. Germline assignment: CDR1 MDHEN and CDR2 SYDVKM. The junction had 7 bases not matched to a gene; V was cut back by 6 bases and J by 5 bases. CDR3 sequence reads: CASSLDRGGTEAFF. CDR3 coding DNA: TGTGCCAGCAGCTTGGACAGGGGAGGAACTGAAGCTTTCTTT.

This clonotype appeared a few times. V and J are TRBV29-1 and TRBJ2-7; TRBD1 aligns across 7 bases. CDR3 length: 14 residues. V lost 4 bases to trimming and J lost 4 bases; unmatched junction nucleotides: 10. CDR1 is SQVTM and CDR2 is ANQGSEA in the germline V gene. The CDR3 region is CSVGRQGEWYEQYF. Here the CDR3 DNA reads TGCAGCGTTGGTAGACAGGGAGAATGGTACGAGCAGTACTTC.

This clonotype was counted between two and nine times. The V gene is TRBV25-1, the J gene TRBJ1-2; 7 nucleotides match TRBD1. This CDR3 region has 15 residues. Germline V gene data show CDR1 as MGHDK and CDR2 as SYGVNS. The V gene end was trimmed by 3 bases and the J gene end by 8 bases; junction bases not matched to a gene: 12. CDR3 residues: CASSDPLTGAYGYTF. CDR3 DNA sequence: TGTGCCAGCAGTGACCCCCTTACAGGGGCGTACGGCTACACCTTC.

This clonotype was counted only a few times. The rearrangement links TRBV28 to TRBJ2-1; D is unresolved. The germline gives CDR1 MDHEN, CDR2 SYDVKM. Trimming stripped 6 bases from V and 1 base from J, with 7 bases between. The CDR3 spans 13 residues. The CDR3 DNA reads TGTGCCAGCAGGGGCAGATCCTACAATGAGCAGTTCTTC. Its translation is CASRGRSYNEQFF.

This clonotype was counted a few times. The rearrangement uses TRBV2 and TRBJ1-2; 11 bases map to TRBD1. Trimming removed 3 bases from V and 4 bases from J; junction bases left unmatched: 4. CDR1 and CDR2 from the germline V gene are SNHLY and FYNNEI. CDR3 length: 15 residues. The CDR3 sequence is CASSEDRGRVYGYTF. The CDR3, as DNA: TGTGCCAGCAGTGAGGACAGGGGGCGCGTCTATGGCTACACCTTC.